The source of this T cell receptor beta chain is a study of blood T cell repertoires in COVID-19. Study-level background: Samples taken during acute and convalescent COVID-19 were collected in the United States, Italy and Spain. The analysed material was cDNA or gDNA that came from T cells, B-cell-depleted T cells, or PBMCs.

Patients from Seattle were sampled longitudinally, starting during active infection. The CDR3 is 14 amino acids. Germline V CDR1 and CDR2: SGHRS, YFSETQ. V trimming: 4 bases; J trimming: 5 bases; junction bases outside the gene matches: 4. Under the authors' procedure: Estimates of nucleated cell counts were drawn from the amplification of reference gene primers. Profiled with immunoSEQ multiplex PCR; TCRdb holds only in-frame clones, not every one. That table furnishes V, J and clone size, whereas the DNA furnished D and trimming. The repertoire holds hundreds of thousands of clones, around 87% seen once, with around 6% in the top ten.

The material sequenced was peripheral blood. The genes are TRBV5-1 and TRBJ1-4; 8 nucleotides agree with TRBD1. The origin of this receptor is a woman between 50 and 59 years old with COVID-19, enrolled during active disease. The CDR3 DNA reads as TGCGCCAGCAGCCAGGGACAGGAAAATGAAAAACTGTTTTTT. Protein product: CASSQGQENEKLFF.